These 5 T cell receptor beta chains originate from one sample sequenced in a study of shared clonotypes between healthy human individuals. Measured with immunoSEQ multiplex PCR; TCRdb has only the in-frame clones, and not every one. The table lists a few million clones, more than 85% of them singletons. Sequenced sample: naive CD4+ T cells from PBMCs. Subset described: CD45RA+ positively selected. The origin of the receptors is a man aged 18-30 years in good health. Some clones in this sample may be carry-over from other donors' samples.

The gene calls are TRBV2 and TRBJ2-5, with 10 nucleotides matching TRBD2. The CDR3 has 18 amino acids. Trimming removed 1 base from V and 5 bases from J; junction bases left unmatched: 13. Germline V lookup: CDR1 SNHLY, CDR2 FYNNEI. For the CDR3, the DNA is TGTGCCAGCAGTGAAGGGCTAGCGGGAGTGTACAGTTCGGAGACCCAGTACTTC. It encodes CASSEGLAGVYSSETQYF.

The CDR3 reads CASSVDSGPQPQHF. The CDR3 region has the DNA TGTGCCAGCAGCGTCGACTCCGGGCCCCAGCCCCAGCATTTT. The chain has TRBV9 and TRBJ1-5; the D is unclear. The CDR3 contains 14 residues. Trimming shortened V by 2 bases and J by 7 bases, and 13 bases separated the two germline ends. In germline, CDR1 is SGDLS, CDR2 YYNGEE.

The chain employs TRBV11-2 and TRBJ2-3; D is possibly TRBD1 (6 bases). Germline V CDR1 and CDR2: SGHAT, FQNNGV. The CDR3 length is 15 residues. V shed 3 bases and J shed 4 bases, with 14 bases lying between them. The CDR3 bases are TGTGCCAGCAGCTTGTTACAGGGAGAGGCAGATACGCAGTATTTT. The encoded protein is CASSLLQGEADTQYF.

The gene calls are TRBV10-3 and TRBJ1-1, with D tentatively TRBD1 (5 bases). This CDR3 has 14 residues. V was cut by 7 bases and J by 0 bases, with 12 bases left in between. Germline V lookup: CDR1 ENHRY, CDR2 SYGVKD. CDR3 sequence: CAITAQGLNTEAFF. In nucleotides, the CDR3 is TGTGCCATCACGGCGCAGGGACTGAACACTGAAGCTTTCTTT.

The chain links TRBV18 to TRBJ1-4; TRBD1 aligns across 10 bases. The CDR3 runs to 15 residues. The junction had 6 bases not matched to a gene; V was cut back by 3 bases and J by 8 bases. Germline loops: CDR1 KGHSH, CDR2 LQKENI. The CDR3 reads CASSPSGTGDEKLFF. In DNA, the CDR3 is TGTGCCAGCTCACCTTCCGGGACAGGGGACGAAAAACTGTTTTTT.